The text below deals with one T cell receptor (beta chain). Its antigen remains unidentified. The CDR3, from cysteine to phenylalanine, totals 14 residues. Only the protein sequence is given. This entry is derived from a study of CXCR3-negative and CXCR3-positive naive CD8 T cells (dated by TCRdb to between 2018 and 2020). For the wider study: In total, 130 million to 150 million TRB reads were obtained, corresponding to roughly 1.5 +/- 0.3 million reads per library. Data from about ten donors, pooled across two independent experiments, went into the diversity and physicochemical repertoire analyses. TRBV-TRBJ cluster analysis included naive subsets from 5 donors and memory cells from 3 donors. General findings and caveats noted by the study authors: Because surface CD5, which is linked to self-reactivity in mice, was comparable between the naive subsets, TCR interaction strength was also inferred from TRB CDR3 physicochemical properties. Within the same donor, TRBV-TRBJ usage looked similar between naive CXCR3-negative and CXCR3-positive cells, but memory cells had distinct patterns. Compared with CXCR3-negative naive cells, CXCR3-positive naive cells had TRB CDR3s with higher hydrophobicity (lower Kidera factor 4), lower energy, and higher strength and volume indices. Both naive subsets had comparably high repertoire diversity, while memory CD8+ T cells had much lower repertoire diversity. Freshly isolated PBMCs were used for most assays because CXCR3 expression partially decreased after cryopreservation.

For every CD8+ T cell subset, under 350,000 cells were flow-sorted straight into RLT lysis buffer, and each subset was sorted in triplicate. To exclude memory contaminants, naive CD8+ T cells were stringently defined as CD45RO-CCR7+CD27+CD95-. Standard density gradient centrifugation was used to isolate peripheral blood mononuclear cells from buffy coats. A FACSAria III was used to flow-sort naive CXCR3-negative and CXCR3-positive CD8+ T cells. Total RNA was extracted from sorted cells with an RNeasy Mini Kit. The run used a NextSeq 550. The Human TCR Profiling Kit (MiLaboratory) was used to prepare UMI-labeled 5' RACE TRB cDNA libraries. The full amount of extracted RNA was used for cDNA synthesis, and the full amount of resulting cDNA was used for PCR amplification. Libraries were prepared in parallel using an identical number of PCR cycles. In the authors' own workflow: With a minimum of two reads required per UMI, MIGEC and MiXCR pulled out about 50,000 +/- 10,000 unique UMI-labeled TRB cDNA molecules from each library. Each library averaged roughly 36,000 +/- 9,600 functional in-frame TRB CDR3 nucleotide clonotypes without stop codons. After downsampling to 5000 UMI-labeled TRB molecules per sample, diversity metrics, including normalized Shannon-Wiener and Chao1, were computed in VDJtools. VDJtools computed clonotype-size-weighted physicochemical properties of the central five CDR3 residues: interaction energy, strength, volume and Kidera factor 4. The reads were reprocessed in TCRdb, with one entry per CDR3 protein sequence and no accompanying DNA. The V and J calls reflect TCRdb's pipeline rather than the authors' work. The sample table gives 45,000 to 65,000 distinct CDR3 sequences. In total, the top ten clones hold 1.5% of the sample.

The sequenced material came from naive CXCR3- CD8+ T cells from blood. Read against the paper, the sample's cell subset or site label means: CD45RO-CCR7+CD27+CD95- naive CD8+ T cells lacking CXCR3 (TNR3-). The rearranged segments are TRBV12-3 or TRBV12-4 and TRBJ1-2; with no DNA, the TCRdb D assignment of TRBD1 cannot be verified. The sequence derives from a human donor in good health. Some clones in this sample may be carry-over from other donors' samples. CDR3 reads: CASSFQGHPDGYTF.